This TCR beta chain was obtained from a study of blood T cells in healthy people across ages. This clonotype was observed a few times. With a J-beta primer mix and a sample-barcoded 5' primer, a second PCR ran about 7 to 12 cycles. MiXCR, applied by TCRdb to the 5' RACE reads, yields one record per CDR3 protein. The data contain around 990,000 distinct CDR3 sequences, around 25% of them seen just once; the ten biggest clones take up 0.65% to 0.95%. Separately, the same data were catalogued under a study of T cells of mothers and their children.

The sequenced sample was blood. This clonotype was sampled from a girl aged 2 to 9 in good health.

In DNA form, the CDR3 reads TGCGCCAGCAGCTTGGCCACCGGGACTAGCGGCTACGAGCAGTACTTC. This encodes CASSLATGTSGYEQYF. The rearrangement joins TRBV5-1 to TRBJ2-1, with 11 bases matching TRBD2. TRBJ2-7 matches the DNA end more closely, so the J call is doubtful. The CDR3 has 16 residues. Looked up from germline, CDR1 is SGHRS and CDR2 is YFSETQ.